This TCR beta chain was retrieved from a study of Graves' ophthalmopathy and Graves' hyperthyroidism. In its sample, this clonotype was seen many times. Its antigen is not identified. CDR3 length: 16 residues. The germline V gene encodes CDR1 SGHRS and CDR2 YFSETQ. V lost 3 bases, J lost 1 base, and 3 bases stayed unmatched. The study amplified TCR beta CDR3 regions using RNA transcripts. Following a first-round RT-PCR that used HTBI primers, a second-round multiplex PCR was carried out. One entry per CDR3 protein, called by TCRdb with MiXCR from the multiplex PCR reads. The data hold about 340,000 distinct CDR3 sequences, with 17% observed a single time. Findings and limits, study-wide: Most expanded clonotypes in thyroid above 0.001 frequency also showed up in blood.

This TCR was recovered from an adult man with Graves' ophthalmopathy. Sequencing input: peripheral blood. The chain combines TRBV5-1 with TRBJ1-6; TRBD1 matches 8 bases. CDR3 in amino acids: CASSSTGASYNSPLHF. In DNA, the CDR3 is TGCGCCAGCAGCTCGACAGGGGCATCCTATAATTCACCCCTCCACTTT.